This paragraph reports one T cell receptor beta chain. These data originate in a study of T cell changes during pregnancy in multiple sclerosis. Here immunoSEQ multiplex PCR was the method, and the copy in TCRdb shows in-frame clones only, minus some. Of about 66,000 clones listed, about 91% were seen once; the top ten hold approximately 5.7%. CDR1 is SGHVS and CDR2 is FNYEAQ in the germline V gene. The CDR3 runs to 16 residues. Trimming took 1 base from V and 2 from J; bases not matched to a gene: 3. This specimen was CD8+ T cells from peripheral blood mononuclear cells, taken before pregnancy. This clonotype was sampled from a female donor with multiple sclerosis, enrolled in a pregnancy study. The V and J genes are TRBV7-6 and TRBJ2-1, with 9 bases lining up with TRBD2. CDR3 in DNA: TGTGCCAGCAGCTTAGGAGGCGGGGGGGCCTACAATGAGCAGTTCTTC. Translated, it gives CASSLGGGGAYNEQFF. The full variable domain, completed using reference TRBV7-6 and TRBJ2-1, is GAGVSQSPRYKVTKRGQDVALRCDPISGHVSLYWYRQALGQGPEFLTYFNYEAQQDKSGLPNDRFSAERPEGSISTLTIQRTEQRDSAMYRCASSLGGGGAYNEQFFGPGTRLTVL.